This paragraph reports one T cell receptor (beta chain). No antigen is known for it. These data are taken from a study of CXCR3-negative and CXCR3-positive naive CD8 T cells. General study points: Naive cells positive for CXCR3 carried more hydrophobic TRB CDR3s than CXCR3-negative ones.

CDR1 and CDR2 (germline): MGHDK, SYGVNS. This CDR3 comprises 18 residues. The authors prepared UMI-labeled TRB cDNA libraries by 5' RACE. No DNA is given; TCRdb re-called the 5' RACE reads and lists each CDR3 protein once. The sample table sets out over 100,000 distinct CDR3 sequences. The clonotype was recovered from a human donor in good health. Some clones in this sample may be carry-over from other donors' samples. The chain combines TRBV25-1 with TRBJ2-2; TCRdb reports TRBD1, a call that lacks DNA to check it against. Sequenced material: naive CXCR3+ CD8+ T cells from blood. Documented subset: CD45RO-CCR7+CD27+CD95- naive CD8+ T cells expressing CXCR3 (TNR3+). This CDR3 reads CASTPPCVRGGCIGELFF.